These T cell receptor beta chains were read from a single sample in a study of T-cell reconstitution after alpha-beta-depleted transplantation in children. Each CDR3 protein is one row after TCRdb ran MiXCR on the PCR reads. The sample has hundreds of thousands of distinct CDR3 sequences, 13% seen once. This sample comprised PBMCs, obtained before TCRalphabeta/CD19-depleted stem cell transplant. These receptors were obtained from a girl aged 2 to 10 with congenital amegakaryocytic thrombocytopenia, due to receive a stem cell transplant. Each CDR3 is given with its conserved first and last residue. The order of the fields is CDR3 DNA, CDR3 protein, J gene, V gene, D gene, clone size. The D gene is left open where the match is weak. Some rows mark clone size as missing; the rest say once, few, many or name a class of expanded clone.

DNA: TGCAGTGCGGACAGGGCGAGGACTGAAGCTTTCTTT
CDR3: CSADRARTEAFF
J: TRBJ1-1
V: TRBV20-1
D: TRBD1
size: many

DNA: TGCAGTGCTAGATTTGTGTCCTACAATGAGCAGTTCTTC
CDR3: CSARFVSYNEQFF
J: TRBJ2-1
V: TRBV20-1
D: -
size: many

DNA: TGTGCCAGCAGCGATAGTTCCTTCAATGAGCAGTTCTTC
CDR3: CASSDSSFNEQFF
J: TRBJ2-1
V: TRBV7-9
D: -
size: few

DNA: TGCAGCCCTAATCAGCCCCAGCATTTT
CDR3: CSPNQPQHF
J: TRBJ1-5
V: TRBV29-1
D: -
size: few

DNA: TGTGCCAGCACCACTAGCGGGAGGTTCGGGGAGACCCAGTACTTC
CDR3: CASTTSGRFGETQYF
J: TRBJ2-5
V: TRBV12-3/TRBV12-4
D: TRBD2
size: many

DNA: TGTGCCAGCAGCCCCGGGTTGGTAGGGGACTCCTACGAGCAGTACTTC
CDR3: CASSPGLVGDSYEQYF
J: TRBJ2-7
V: TRBV3-1
D: -
size: -

DNA: TGCGCCAGCAGCTTGCACCTACAAGAGACCCAGTACTTC
CDR3: CASSLHLQETQYF
J: TRBJ2-5
V: TRBV5-1
D: -
size: few

DNA: TGTGCCAGCAGCTTAGCGGTGGGCTTTGAGACCCAGTACTTC
CDR3: CASSLAVGFETQYF
J: TRBJ2-5
V: TRBV7-8
D: -
size: -

DNA: TGCAGCGTTGAAGACAGGGGAGCTTCCTACGAGCAGTACTTC
CDR3: CSVEDRGASYEQYF
J: TRBJ2-7
V: TRBV29-1
D: -
size: many

DNA: TGCGCCAGCAGGTATATAGGGGGCCCTGCCTACAATGAGCAGTTCTTC
CDR3: CASRYIGGPAYNEQFF
J: TRBJ2-1
V: TRBV5-1
D: TRBD1
size: many

DNA: TGTGCCAGCTGCCCACTCGGACTCTTCCCCTCTGGGGCCAACGTCCTGACTTTC
CDR3: CASCPLGLFPSGANVLTF
J: TRBJ2-6
V: TRBV12-3/TRBV12-4
D: -
size: -

DNA: TGCGCCAGCAGCTTGGAGGGACAGGGTTACTCTGGGGCCAACGTCCTGACTTTC
CDR3: CASSLEGQGYSGANVLTF
J: TRBJ2-6
V: TRBV5-1
D: TRBD1
size: -

DNA: TGTGCCAGCAGCAAAGCCAGGTGGGATGACATTCAGTACTTC
CDR3: CASSKARWDDIQYF
J: TRBJ2-4
V: TRBV21-1
D: -
size: -

DNA: TGTGCCAGCAGCACAAAGGACGGATACGAGCAGTACTTC
CDR3: CASSTKDGYEQYF
J: TRBJ2-7
V: TRBV27
D: -
size: -

DNA: TGCGCCAGCAGCTCCGCGGTGGAAAACATTCAGTACTTC
CDR3: CASSSAVENIQYF
J: TRBJ2-4
V: TRBV5-1
D: -
size: many

DNA: TGCAGCGTGAGCCTTTCGGGGAGTCACAATGAGCAGTTCTTC
CDR3: CSVSLSGSHNEQFF
J: TRBJ2-1
V: TRBV29-1
D: -
size: many

DNA: TGCAGTGCGATTTCCGGGACAGGAGGCCATGGCTACACCTTC
CDR3: CSAISGTGGHGYTF
J: TRBJ1-2
V: TRBV20-1
D: TRBD1
size: -

DNA: TGTGCCACCAGTGGCAGGGGCGAGACCGTCACAGATACGCAGTATTTT
CDR3: CATSGRGETVTDTQYF
J: TRBJ2-3
V: TRBV24-1
D: -
size: many

DNA: TGCGCCAGCAGCTTGGGTGGCGGGGATAATCAGCCCCAGCATTTT
CDR3: CASSLGGGDNQPQHF
J: TRBJ1-5
V: TRBV5-1
D: -
size: -

DNA: TGCGCCAGCAGTTCTGCGGACACCGGGGAGCTGTTTTTT
CDR3: CASSSADTGELFF
J: TRBJ2-2
V: TRBV5-1
D: -
size: many

DNA: TGTGCCAGCAGTTTTCCTCAGGCGGGAGCCACAGATACGCAGTATTTT
CDR3: CASSFPQAGATDTQYF
J: TRBJ2-3
V: TRBV28
D: TRBD2
size: few

DNA: TGCAGTGCTAGAGATAATAAGGGCGACAGGGCAACAGATACGCAGTATTTT
CDR3: CSARDNKGDRATDTQYF
J: TRBJ2-3
V: TRBV20-1
D: TRBD1
size: many

DNA: TGTGCCAGCAGTTACTCGATGGCCACTAGCGCTGAGCAGTTCTTC
CDR3: CASSYSMATSAEQFF
J: TRBJ2-1
V: TRBV6-5
D: TRBD2
size: -

DNA: TGTGCCAGCAGCTCCACTTACGGGGTTCTCACAGATACGCAGTATTTT
CDR3: CASSSTYGVLTDTQYF
J: TRBJ2-3
V: TRBV7-6
D: -
size: few

DNA: TGTGCCAGCAGTTTTTGGGGCCGCACAGATACGCAGTATTTT
CDR3: CASSFWGRTDTQYF
J: TRBJ2-3
V: TRBV12-3/TRBV12-4
D: -
size: many

DNA: TGTGCCAGCAGCTCCCGAGGGTTGCAAGATACGCAGTATTTT
CDR3: CASSSRGLQDTQYF
J: TRBJ2-3
V: TRBV7-7
D: -
size: many

DNA: TGCAGTGCTAGGAGTCAGGGGCATCAGCCCCAGCATTTT
CDR3: CSARSQGHQPQHF
J: TRBJ1-5
V: TRBV20-1
D: -
size: few

DNA: TGTGCCAGCAGTGACTCGGGAATACCGGACCCAGATACGCAGTATTTT
CDR3: CASSDSGIPDPDTQYF
J: TRBJ2-3
V: TRBV25-1
D: -
size: -

DNA: TGTGCCAGCAGCTTAGTGTCGACCGCGAACACTGAAGCTTTCTTT
CDR3: CASSLVSTANTEAFF
J: TRBJ1-1
V: TRBV7-2
D: -
size: few

DNA: TGTGCCAGCAGCTCCTTAGGCCGGGAGGAGGAGAGCTCCTACAATGAGCAGTTCTTC
CDR3: CASSSLGREEESSYNEQFF
J: TRBJ2-1
V: TRBV11-1
D: TRBD2
size: -

DNA: TGTGCCAGTAGCCAGCAGGGGACAGGAAACACCATATATTTT
CDR3: CASSQQGTGNTIYF
J: TRBJ1-3
V: TRBV19
D: -
size: -

DNA: TGTGCCAGCAGTGAGACTGGCGTCCCCGGGGAGCTGTTTTTT
CDR3: CASSETGVPGELFF
J: TRBJ2-2
V: TRBV2
D: -
size: many

DNA: TGCAGTGCGGCATATGAGGAGACGGGCTTTCGGGAGCAGTTCTTC
CDR3: CSAAYEETGFREQFF
J: TRBJ2-1
V: TRBV20-1
D: -
size: many

DNA: TGTGCCAGCAGTTTGGCCAGTGCCTACGAGCAGTACTTC
CDR3: CASSLASAYEQYF
J: TRBJ2-7
V: TRBV28
D: -
size: many

DNA: TGTGCCAGTAGTTCACGCCGGGACGGAGTGGCTGAAGCTTTCTTT
CDR3: CASSSRRDGVAEAFF
J: TRBJ1-1
V: TRBV19
D: -
size: -